This T cell receptor beta chain was sequenced in a study of blood T cell repertoires in COVID-19. About the research overall: T cells, B-cell-depleted T cells, or PBMCs provided the cDNA or gDNA that served as material.

With 7 bases clipped from V and 4 bases from J, the junction kept 8 bases outside the gene matches. CDR1 is MNHEY, CDR2 SMNVEV, per germline (reference sequence). The CDR3 is 15 amino acids. Here immunoSEQ multiplex PCR was the method, and the copy in TCRdb shows in-frame clones only, minus some. The sample yields 100,000 to 110,000 clones, roughly nine tenths seen once. This chain connects TRBV27 to TRBJ2-2; 8 bases map to TRBD2. The source material was peripheral blood. The sequence came from a man aged 50 or older with active COVID-19. The CDR3 region has the DNA TGTGCCAGCAACCTGAGGCGGGGGGCCACCGGGGAGCTGTTTTTT. Translating gives CASNLRRGATGELFF.